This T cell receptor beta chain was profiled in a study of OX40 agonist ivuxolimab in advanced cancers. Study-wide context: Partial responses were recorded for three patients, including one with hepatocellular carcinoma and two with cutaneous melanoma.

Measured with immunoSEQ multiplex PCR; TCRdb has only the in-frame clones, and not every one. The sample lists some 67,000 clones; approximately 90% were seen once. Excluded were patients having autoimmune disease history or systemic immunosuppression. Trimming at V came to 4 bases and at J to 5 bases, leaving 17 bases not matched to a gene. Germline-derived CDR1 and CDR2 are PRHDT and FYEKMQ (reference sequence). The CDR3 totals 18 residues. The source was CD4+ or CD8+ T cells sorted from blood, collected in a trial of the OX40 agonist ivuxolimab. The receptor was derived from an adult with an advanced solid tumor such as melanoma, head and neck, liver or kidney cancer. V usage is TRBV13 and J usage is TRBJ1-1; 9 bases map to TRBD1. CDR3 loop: CASSSRLDRDRAQTEAFF. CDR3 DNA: TGTGCCAGCAGCTCGCGTCTAGACCGGGACAGGGCTCAGACTGAAGCTTTCTTT. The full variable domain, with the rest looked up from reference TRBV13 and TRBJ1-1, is AAGVIQSPRHLIKEKRETATLKCYPIPRHDTVYWYQQGPGQDPQFLISFYEKMQSDKGSIPDRFSAQQFSDYHSELNMSSLELGDSALYFCASSSRLDRDRAQTEAFFGQGTRLTVV.